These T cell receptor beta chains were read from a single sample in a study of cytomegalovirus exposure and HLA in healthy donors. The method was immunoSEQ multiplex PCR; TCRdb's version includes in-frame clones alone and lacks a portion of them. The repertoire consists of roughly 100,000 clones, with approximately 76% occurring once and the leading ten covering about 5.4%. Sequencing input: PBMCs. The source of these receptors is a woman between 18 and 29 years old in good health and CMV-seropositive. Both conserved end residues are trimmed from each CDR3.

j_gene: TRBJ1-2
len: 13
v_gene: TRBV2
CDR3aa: ASSVEGSPNYGYT

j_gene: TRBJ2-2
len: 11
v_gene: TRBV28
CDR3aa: ASSFRNTGELF

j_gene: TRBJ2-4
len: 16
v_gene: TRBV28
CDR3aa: ASSLPIRDSLAKNIQY

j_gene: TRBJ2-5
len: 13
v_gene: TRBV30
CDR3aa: AWRVPSGRGETQY

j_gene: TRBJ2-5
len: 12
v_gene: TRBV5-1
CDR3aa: ASSQAGGKETQY

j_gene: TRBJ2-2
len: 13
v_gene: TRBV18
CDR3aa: ASYLQGKATGELF

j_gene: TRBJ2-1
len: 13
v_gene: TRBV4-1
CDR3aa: ASSQGGTSGRARF

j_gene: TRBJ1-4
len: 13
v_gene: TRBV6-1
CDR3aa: ASSGTGVANEKLF

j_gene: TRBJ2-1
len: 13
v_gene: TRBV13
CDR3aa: ASSSRLAPLNEQF

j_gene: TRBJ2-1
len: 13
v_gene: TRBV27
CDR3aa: ASSSGTSSYNEQF

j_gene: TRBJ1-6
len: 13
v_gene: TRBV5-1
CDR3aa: ASSLAEGGDSPLH